The following is a TCR beta chain sequence with its context. This entry comes from a study of control samples from healthy donors and cancer patients. Profiling relied on immunoSEQ multiplex PCR, and the TCRdb table lists in-frame clones only, not all of them. The sample lists around 180,000 clones; 85% to 95% were seen once. V lost 1 base, J lost 2 bases, and 9 bases lay in between. The CDR3 extends over 14 amino acids. Specimen: blood. This chain links TRBV23-1 with TRBJ2-7; perhaps TRBD1 as D (5 bases). TRBV23-1 is labeled an ORF, and its function is uncertain. The TCR was taken from a woman aged 18-30 years in good health. CDR3 DNA sequence: TGCGCCAGCAGTCAATGGGGCGGAACCTACGAGCAGTACTTC. Amino acid sequence: CASSQWGGTYEQYF.